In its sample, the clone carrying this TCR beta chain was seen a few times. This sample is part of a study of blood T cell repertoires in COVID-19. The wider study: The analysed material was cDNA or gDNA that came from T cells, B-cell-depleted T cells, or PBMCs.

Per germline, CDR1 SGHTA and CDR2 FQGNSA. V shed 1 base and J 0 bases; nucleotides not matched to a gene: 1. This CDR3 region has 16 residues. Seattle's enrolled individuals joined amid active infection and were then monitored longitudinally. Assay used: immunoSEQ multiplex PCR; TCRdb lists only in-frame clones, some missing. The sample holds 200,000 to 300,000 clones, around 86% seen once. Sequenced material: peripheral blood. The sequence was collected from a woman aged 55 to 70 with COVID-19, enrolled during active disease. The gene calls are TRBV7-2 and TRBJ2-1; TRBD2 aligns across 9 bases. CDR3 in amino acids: CASSLVLAGSYNEQFF. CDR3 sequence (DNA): TGTGCCAGCAGCTTAGTACTAGCGGGCTCCTACAATGAGCAGTTCTTC.